These T cell receptor beta chains were read from a single sample in a study of beta chain features in type 1 diabetes. Libraries were prepared by immunoSEQ multiplex PCR; TCRdb keeps only in-frame clonotypes and omits some of them. Of approximately 90,000 clones listed, under 35% are singletons. The sequencing sample was made of stem cell memory CD4+ T cells from blood. Receptors were obtained from a woman aged 18 to 35 in good health. CDR3s include the opening cysteine and the closing phenylalanine or tryptophan. A D gene is named only where the DNA matches it firmly. A clone size is listed for some rows: how often the clone was seen (once, few, many), or a class if it is expanded.

j_gene,abundance,d_gene,v_gene,CDR3nt,CDR3aa
TRBJ2-1,NA,NA,TRBV19,TGTGCCAGTAGTATAGGGTCTAAAAATGAGCAGTTCTTC,CASSIGSKNEQFF
TRBJ2-1,NA,NA,TRBV15,TGTGCCACCAGCAGAGGTAGCGGACCATACAATGAGCAGTTCTTC,CATSRGSGPYNEQFF
TRBJ2-5,NA,TRBD2,TRBV30,TGTGCCTGGAGTCGGCTAGTGACGGGGGGAGAGACCCAGTACTTC,CAWSRLVTGGETQYF
TRBJ1-5,few,TRBD1,TRBV5-1,TGCGCCAGCAGTAGCGGACAGGGCAATCAGCCCCAGCATTTT,CASSSGQGNQPQHF
TRBJ2-4,NA,TRBD1,TRBV4-1,TGCGCCAGCAGCCAACCGACAGGGGGACTAGCCAAAAACATTCAGTACTTC,CASSQPTGGLAKNIQYF
TRBJ1-1,NA,NA,TRBV6-6,TGTGCCAGCACCCGAACGGGGTACGACACTGAAGCTTTCTTT,CASTRTGYDTEAFF
TRBJ2-4,few,TRBD2,TRBV7-2,TGTGCCAGCAGCTCCACTAGCGGGGTAAACATTCAGTACTTC,CASSSTSGVNIQYF
TRBJ2-1,few,NA,TRBV10-3,TGTGCCATCAGTGACGGGTACAATGAGCAGTTCTTC,CAISDGYNEQFF
TRBJ2-2,NA,NA,TRBV5-1,TGCGCCAGCAGCTTAACAGCCGCGAACACCGGGGAGCTGTTTTTT,CASSLTAANTGELFF
TRBJ2-1,few,TRBD2,TRBV10-3,TGTGCCATCAGTGACCGTACTAGCGGGGGGGCCTTGGTAAACAATGAGCAGTTCTTC,CAISDRTSGGALVNNEQFF
TRBJ1-5,NA,TRBD1,TRBV5-5,TGTGCCAGCAGCGGAGACAGGGGAAGGAACAATCAGCCCCAGCATTTT,CASSGDRGRNNQPQHF
TRBJ2-1,few,TRBD2,TRBV4-2,TGTGCCAGCAGCCAAGAAGGTAGCGGGAGAGTCTCCTACAATGAGCAGTTCTTC,CASSQEGSGRVSYNEQFF
TRBJ2-7,NA,NA,TRBV7-2,TGTGCCAGCAGCTTAGGGCCGGGGTCCTCCTACGAGCAGTACTTC,CASSLGPGSSYEQYF
TRBJ2-7,few,NA,TRBV2,TGTGCCAGCAGCTCACTAGGTTACGAGCAGTACTTC,CASSSLGYEQYF
TRBJ2-7,NA,TRBD2,TRBV2,TGTGCCAGCAGTCGACTAGCGGGAGTCCACGAGCAGTACTTC,CASSRLAGVHEQYF
TRBJ2-6,NA,NA,TRBV11-3,TGTGCCAGCAGCCTATTTGCGGGATCCTACTCCTCGGGGGCCAACGTCCTGACTTTC,CASSLFAGSYSSGANVLTF
TRBJ1-1,NA,TRBD1,TRBV27,TGTGCCAGCAGCACGCCCTTGACAGGGCCTACTCGTGAAGCTTTCTTT,CASSTPLTGPTREAFF
TRBJ1-1,few,TRBD1,TRBV19,TGTGCCAGTAGAAAACAGGGGGATGGCACTGAAGCTTTCTTT,CASRKQGDGTEAFF
TRBJ2-3,few,TRBD1,TRBV18,TGTGCCAGCTCACAACTACAGGGGACCGGCACAGATACGCAGTATTTT,CASSQLQGTGTDTQYF
TRBJ1-1,few,TRBD1,TRBV5-1,TGCGCCAGCAGCTCCGGACAGGGCGACAACACTGAAGCTTTCTTT,CASSSGQGDNTEAFF
TRBJ1-2,NA,TRBD1,TRBV6-6,TGTGCCAGCACAACACAGGGGGCAAGAGGCTACACCTTC,CASTTQGARGYTF
TRBJ2-7,few,TRBD1,TRBV2,TGTGCCAGCAGGTCCGGGACAGTCGTTCTCGAGCAGTACTTC,CASRSGTVVLEQYF
TRBJ1-5,NA,NA,TRBV7-2,TGTGCCAGCAGCTTAGTTGTGGAGGAGCCCCAGCATTTT,CASSLVVEEPQHF
TRBJ2-7,NA,NA,TRBV30,TGTGCCTGGAGTTCCGGGACTGTAGCCTACGAGCAGTACTTC,CAWSSGTVAYEQYF
TRBJ2-7,few,NA,TRBV5-1,TGCGCCAGCAGCTTGGGACAGGACCCCTACGAGCAGTACTTC,CASSLGQDPYEQYF
TRBJ2-7,few,NA,TRBV5-4,TGTGCCAGCAGCTTGGGGTCAGGAGGGGCCTACGAGCAGTACTTC,CASSLGSGGAYEQYF
TRBJ2-5,NA,TRBD2,TRBV5-1,TGCGCCAGCAGCTTAAGTGTTAGCGGGGCCACCAGAGAGACCCAGTACTTC,CASSLSVSGATRETQYF
TRBJ2-7,few,TRBD1,TRBV5-6,TGTGCCAGCATCCAAGGAGGACAGGGGGCCTACGAGCAGTACTTC,CASIQGGQGAYEQYF
TRBJ1-6,many,TRBD1,TRBV18,TGTGCCAGCTCACCAGACAGGGATTCACCCCTCCACTTT,CASSPDRDSPLHF
TRBJ2-7,NA,NA,TRBV29-1,TGCAGCGTAGGCTATAGCGGCGAGCAGTACTTC,CSVGYSGEQYF
TRBJ1-1,NA,NA,TRBV6-5,TGTGCCAGCAGGGCCCCGGGAACGACTGAAGCTTTCTTT,CASRAPGTTEAFF
TRBJ2-3,NA,NA,TRBV7-9,TGTGCCAGCAGCTGGGTGCAGGGTAAGGGGGCAGATACGCAGTATTTT,CASSWVQGKGADTQYF
TRBJ1-1,NA,TRBD1,TRBV7-9,TGTGCCAGCAGCAGACAGGGGAACACTGAAGCTTTCTTT,CASSRQGNTEAFF
TRBJ2-3,many,NA,TRBV30,TGTGCCTGGAGCCAGAGCACAGATACGCAGTATTTT,CAWSQSTDTQYF
TRBJ2-1,NA,NA,TRBV12-5,TGTGCTAGTGGTCCCAACGGGGCCTACAATGAGCAGTTCTTC,CASGPNGAYNEQFF
TRBJ1-5,few,TRBD1,TRBV11-2,TGTGCCAGCAGCGAGGGACAGGTTAATCAGCCCCAGCATTTT,CASSEGQVNQPQHF
TRBJ2-7,NA,TRBD1,TRBV27,TGTGCCAGCAGTTTCGGACAGGGACAACCCTACGAGCAGTACTTC,CASSFGQGQPYEQYF
TRBJ1-5,few,NA,TRBV25-1,TGTGCCAGCAGTCTTCTGGAGCCTTATAGCAATCAGCCCCAGCATTTT,CASSLLEPYSNQPQHF
TRBJ2-7,few,NA,TRBV5-6,TGTGCCAGCAGCTTGCGAATTCGACAGGCCTACGAGCAGTACTTC,CASSLRIRQAYEQYF
TRBJ1-2,NA,NA,TRBV6-5,TGTGCCAGCAGTTACTCGGGGGGGCTTGCTTATGGCTACACCTTC,CASSYSGGLAYGYTF
TRBJ2-5,few,NA,TRBV5-1,TGCGCCAGCAGCTTAGCCAGGGTGGAGACCCAGTACTTC,CASSLARVETQYF
TRBJ1-2,NA,NA,TRBV18,TGTGCCAGCTCACCGACAGGTCCAGAAGGCTACACCTTC,CASSPTGPEGYTF
TRBJ2-7,few,NA,TRBV5-1,TGCGCCAGCAGCGGCGGGACAGCGAGGGTGGAAGAGCAGTACTTC,CASSGGTARVEEQYF
TRBJ1-1,NA,NA,TRBV7-9,TGTGCCAGCGGGCGCAGCGGGGAGCATAGAAGCACTGAAGCTTTCTTT,CASGRSGEHRSTEAFF
TRBJ2-5,NA,NA,TRBV5-1,TGCGCCAGCAGCCCCGGTTGGGCACGAGAGACCCAGTACTTC,CASSPGWARETQYF
TRBJ1-1,NA,TRBD1,TRBV5-1,TGCGCCAGCAGCTCGAAGGACAGGTCGGTGGCTTTCTTT,CASSSKDRSVAFF
TRBJ2-1,NA,TRBD1,TRBV18,TGTGCCAGCTCACCCTTGACAGGGGACCATGAGCAGTTCTTC,CASSPLTGDHEQFF
TRBJ2-3,few,NA,TRBV2,TGTGCCAGCAGGCGGACTCTGAGCACAGATACGCAGTATTTT,CASRRTLSTDTQYF
TRBJ2-1,NA,NA,TRBV30,TGTGCCTGGAGTGTGGGAGGGGGGGCCTATGAGCAGTTCTTC,CAWSVGGGAYEQFF
TRBJ2-5,few,TRBD1,TRBV5-1,TGCGCCAGCAGCTACGGGGACAGGGGGGATGAGACCCAGTACTTC,CASSYGDRGDETQYF